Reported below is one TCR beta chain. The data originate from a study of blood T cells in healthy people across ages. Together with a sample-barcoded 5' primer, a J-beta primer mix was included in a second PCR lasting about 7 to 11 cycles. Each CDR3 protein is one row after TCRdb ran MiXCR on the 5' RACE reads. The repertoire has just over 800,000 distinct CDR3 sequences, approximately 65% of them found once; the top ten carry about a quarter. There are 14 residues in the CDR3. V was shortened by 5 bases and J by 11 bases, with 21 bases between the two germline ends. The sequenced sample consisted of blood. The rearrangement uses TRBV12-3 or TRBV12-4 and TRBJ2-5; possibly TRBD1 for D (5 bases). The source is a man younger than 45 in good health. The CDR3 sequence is CASSPDRSTIEQYF. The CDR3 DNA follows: TGTGCCAGCAGTCCTGACAGATCTACGATTGAGCAGTACTTC.